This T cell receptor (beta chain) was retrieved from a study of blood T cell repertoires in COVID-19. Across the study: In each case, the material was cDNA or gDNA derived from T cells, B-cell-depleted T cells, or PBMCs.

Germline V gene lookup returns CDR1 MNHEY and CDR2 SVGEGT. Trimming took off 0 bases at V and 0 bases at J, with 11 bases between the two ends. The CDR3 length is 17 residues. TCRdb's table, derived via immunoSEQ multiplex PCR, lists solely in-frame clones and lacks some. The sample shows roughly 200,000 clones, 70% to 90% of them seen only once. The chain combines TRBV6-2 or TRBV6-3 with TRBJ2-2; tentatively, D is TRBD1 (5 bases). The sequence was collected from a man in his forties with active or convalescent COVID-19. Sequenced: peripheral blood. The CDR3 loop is CASSYSFAGTNTGELFF. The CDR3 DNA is TGTGCCAGCAGTTACTCGTTTGCAGGGACGAACACCGGGGAGCTGTTTTTT.